Included here is one TCR beta chain sequence, with context. Its antigen is unknown. This specimen belongs to a study of shared clonotypes between healthy human individuals. About the research overall: Three plates were used per donor for CD4 naive, three for CD4 memory, two for CD8 naive and one for CD8 memory. Study conclusions and caveats: The donor pool, a small one, limited the genetic and exposure-history diversity represented. Naive subsets generally had larger estimated richness than memory subsets.

Germline V gene sequence: CDR1 SGHDT, CDR2 YYEEEE. This CDR3 spans 14 amino acids. Trimming took off 0 bases at V and 5 bases at J, with 11 bases between the two ends. TCRdb's table, derived via immunoSEQ multiplex PCR, lists solely in-frame clones and lacks some. The sample lists about 1 million clones, about 77% occurring once. None of the donors, who were healthy HIV-negative adults, had recently had acute infections or vaccinations. Sequences were obtained from memory CD4+ T cells sorted from blood. The sample's subset: CD45RA-negative fraction. This TCR derives from a man aged 18 to 30 in good health. The V gene is TRBV5-6, the J gene TRBJ1-1, with D maybe TRBD1 (5 bases). CDR3 amino acids: CASSLVGVRTEAFF. CDR3 in DNA: TGTGCCAGCAGCTTGGTGGGGGTAAGGACTGAAGCTTTCTTT.